This entry concerns a single T cell receptor beta chain. This entry comes from a study of cytomegalovirus exposure and HLA in healthy donors. Germline V lookup: CDR1 SNHLY, CDR2 FYNNEI. The length of the CDR3 is 15 residues. Trimming stripped 8 bases from V and 4 bases from J, with 17 bases between. Primers: 60 Vbeta forward and 13 Jbeta reverse. The protocol was immunoSEQ multiplex PCR, while the TCRdb copy is restricted to in-frame clones and leaves out a portion. Of around 190,000 clones listed, roughly four fifths are singletons. This chain joins TRBV2 and TRBJ2-2; a weak D match, TRBD1 (6 bases). The specimen sequenced was PBMCs. The sequence came from a man aged 18 to 35 in good health and CMV-seronegative. This chain's CDR3 is CASCPLLQGTGELFF. The CDR3 region has the DNA TGTGCCAGCTGCCCCTTACTACAGGGCACCGGGGAGCTGTTTTTT.